What follows are 8 T cell receptor beta chains derived from one specimen sequenced in a study of blood T cells in healthy people across ages. Primed by a sample-barcoded 5' primer and a J-beta primer mix, a second PCR proceeded for 7 to 11 cycles. TCRdb analysed the 5' RACE reads with MiXCR anew, one entry per CDR3 protein. The profile shows some 790,000 distinct CDR3 sequences, 29% of them singletons. The material sequenced was blood. Every receptor here comes from an elderly woman in good health.

The chain has TRBV5-1 and TRBJ2-2; unclear D gene. CDR1 and CDR2 from the germline V gene are SGHRS and YFSETQ. Trimming left V 0 bases short and J 5 bases short, with 11 bases between. CDR3 length: 15 amino acids. The CDR3 DNA reads as TGCGCCAGCAGCTTGGACACTCGTGGGACCGGGGAGCTGTTTTTT. This codes for CASSLDTRGTGELFF.

The gene calls are TRBV6-2 or TRBV6-3 and TRBJ1-4; 7 bases fit TRBD1. Germline V lookup: CDR1 MNHEY, CDR2 SVGEGT. V shed 7 bases, J shed 3 bases, and the junction held 8 bases outside the gene matches. This CDR3 is 15 amino acids long. The CDR3 DNA reads TGTGCCAGCAAGAGGACCGGGACAGCTAATGAAAAACTGTTTTTT. Translating it yields CASKRTGTANEKLFF.

This clonotype was recorded at least ten times. J is TRBJ2-5 and V is TRBV9; TRBD2 matches at 8 bases. In germline, CDR1 is SGDLS, CDR2 YYNGEE. The CDR3 length is 18 residues. J gave up 2 bases and V 3 bases, and 15 bases lay outside the gene matches. The CDR3 region is CASSAGNTVAGLQETQYF. CDR3 DNA sequence: TGTGCCAGCAGCGCCGGCAATACCGTAGCGGGGCTACAAGAGACCCAGTACTTC.

This clonotype was counted many times. The chain couples TRBV7-2 to TRBJ2-1; D is possibly TRBD1 (5 bases). Deletions cut 5 bases from V and 0 bases from J, with 11 bases between. The CDR3 has 15 residues. Germline V lookup: CDR1 SGHTA, CDR2 FQGNSA. CDR3 amino acids: CASSTDRTSYNEQFF. CDR3 DNA: TGTGCCAGCAGCACCGACAGAACCTCCTACAATGAGCAGTTCTTC.

The genes are TRBV7-2 and TRBJ2-2; no clear D. V shed 1 base and J shed 3 bases, with 15 bases lying between them. The CDR3 runs 17 residues. Germline values: CDR1 SGHTA, CDR2 FQGNSA. CDR3 nucleotides: TGTGCCAGCAGCTTAGTGGCGCGGTCGATTTACACCGGGGAGCTGTTTTTT. Protein: CASSLVARSIYTGELFF.

The CDR3 sequence is CASSFFADEQYF. The CDR3 DNA sequence: TGTGCCAGCAGCTTTTTTGCGGACGAGCAGTACTTC. The genes are TRBV7-8 and TRBJ2-7; D is ambiguous. With 3 bases removed from V and 5 bases from J, the gap between germline ends came to 8 bases. The CDR3 is made up of 12 amino acids. CDR1 is SGHVS, CDR2 FQNEAQ, per germline. Together with reference TRBV7-8 and TRBJ2-7, the CDR3 gives the full variable domain: GAGVSQSPRYKVAKRGQDVALRCDPISGHVSLFWYQQALGQGPEFLTYFQNEAQLDKSGLPSDRFFAERPEGSVSTLKIQRTQQEDSAVYLCASSFFADEQYFGPGTRLTVT.

About this clonotype itself: A much larger clone lies one base from this, so it may be a read error. V gene TRBV7-9 combines with J gene TRBJ1-2, with 10 bases that match TRBD1. The CDR3 totals 15 residues. Germline V gene sequence: CDR1 SEHNR, CDR2 FQNEAQ (reference sequence). The CDR3 sequence is CASSPGGTGDYDYTF. The CDR3 DNA reads TGTGCCAGCAGCCCAGGGGGGACAGGGGACTATGACTACACCTTC.

The V gene is TRBV5-6, the J gene TRBJ1-6; D is uncertain. Trimming removed 0 bases at V and 10 bases at J, with 8 bases between. The CDR3 consists of 13 residues. Germline loops: CDR1 SGHDT, CDR2 YYEEEE. CDR3: CASSLALESPLHF. In nucleotides, the CDR3 is TGTGCCAGCAGCTTGGCCTTGGAATCACCCCTCCACTTT.